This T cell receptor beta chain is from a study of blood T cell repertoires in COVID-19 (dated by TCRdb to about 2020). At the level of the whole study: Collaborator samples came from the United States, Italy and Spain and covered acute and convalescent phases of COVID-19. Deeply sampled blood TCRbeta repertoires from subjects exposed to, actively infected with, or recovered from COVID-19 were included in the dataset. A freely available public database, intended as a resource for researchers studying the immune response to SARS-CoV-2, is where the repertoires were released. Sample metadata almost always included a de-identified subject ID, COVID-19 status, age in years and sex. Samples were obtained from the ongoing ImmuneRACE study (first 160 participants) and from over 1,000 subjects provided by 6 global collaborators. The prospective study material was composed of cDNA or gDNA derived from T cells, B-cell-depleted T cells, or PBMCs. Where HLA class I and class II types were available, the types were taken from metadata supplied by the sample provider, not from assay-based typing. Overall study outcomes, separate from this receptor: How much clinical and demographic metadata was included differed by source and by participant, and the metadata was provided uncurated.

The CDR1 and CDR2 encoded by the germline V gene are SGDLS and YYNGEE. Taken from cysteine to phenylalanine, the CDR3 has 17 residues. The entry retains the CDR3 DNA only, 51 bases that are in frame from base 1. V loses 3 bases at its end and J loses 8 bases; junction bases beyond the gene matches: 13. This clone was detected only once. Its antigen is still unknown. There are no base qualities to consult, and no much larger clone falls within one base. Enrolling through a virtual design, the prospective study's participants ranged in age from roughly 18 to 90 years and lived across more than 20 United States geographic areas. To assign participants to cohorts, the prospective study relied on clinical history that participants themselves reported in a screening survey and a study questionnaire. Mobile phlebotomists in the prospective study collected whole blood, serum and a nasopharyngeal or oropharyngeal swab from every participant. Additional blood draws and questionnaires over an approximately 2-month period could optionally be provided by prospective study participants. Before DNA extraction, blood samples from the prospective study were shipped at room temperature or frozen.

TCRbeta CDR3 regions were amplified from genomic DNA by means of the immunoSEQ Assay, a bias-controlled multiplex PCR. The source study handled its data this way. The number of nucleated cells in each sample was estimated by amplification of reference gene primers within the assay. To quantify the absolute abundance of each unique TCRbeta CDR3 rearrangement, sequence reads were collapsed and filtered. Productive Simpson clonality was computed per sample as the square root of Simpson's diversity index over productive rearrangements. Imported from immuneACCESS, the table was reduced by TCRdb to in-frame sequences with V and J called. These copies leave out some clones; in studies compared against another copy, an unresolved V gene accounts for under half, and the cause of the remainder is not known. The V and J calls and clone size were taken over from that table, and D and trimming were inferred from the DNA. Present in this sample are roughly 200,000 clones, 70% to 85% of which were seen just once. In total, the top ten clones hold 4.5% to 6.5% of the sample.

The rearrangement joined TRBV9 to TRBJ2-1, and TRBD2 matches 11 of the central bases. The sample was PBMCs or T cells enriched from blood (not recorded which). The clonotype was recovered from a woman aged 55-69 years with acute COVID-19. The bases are TGTGCCAGCAGCGGTCCCTTAGCGGGAGGGCCCGGGGATGAGCAGTTCTTC. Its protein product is CASSGPLAGGPGDEQFF.